This T cell receptor beta chain is drawn from a study of T cells after yellow fever vaccination. About the research overall: The fractions with low cell numbers were processed using SMART-Seq v4 Ultra Low Input. Study-wide findings and caveats: Clonotype sharing between CD4 and CD8 compartments was small. Most primary-vaccination clones recurred post-booster (roughly 96% CD4, just over 85% CD8).

A process of 5'RACE template switching, which added a universal primer site and UMIs, was used to make TCR cDNA. TCRdb re-analysed the 5' RACE reads in MiXCR, keeping a single row per CDR3 protein. Of about 340,000 distinct CDR3 sequences in the sample, around 12% were seen once. This clonotype was observed a few times. Antigen: not known. The germline gives CDR1 SEHNR, CDR2 FQNEAQ (reference sequence). This CDR3 spans 12 amino acids. V gave up 3 bases and J gave up 7 bases, with 9 bases separating them. This chain joins TRBV7-9 and TRBJ1-2; D gene unclear. The sequences come from CD4+ T cells sorted from PBMCs, collected 15 days after the yellow fever booster vaccination. The receptor comes from a young man who received the YFV17D yellow fever vaccine. As DNA, the CDR3 is TGTGCCAGCAGCTTTCGGAGTGGTGGCTACACCTTC. Its translation: CASSFRSGGYTF.